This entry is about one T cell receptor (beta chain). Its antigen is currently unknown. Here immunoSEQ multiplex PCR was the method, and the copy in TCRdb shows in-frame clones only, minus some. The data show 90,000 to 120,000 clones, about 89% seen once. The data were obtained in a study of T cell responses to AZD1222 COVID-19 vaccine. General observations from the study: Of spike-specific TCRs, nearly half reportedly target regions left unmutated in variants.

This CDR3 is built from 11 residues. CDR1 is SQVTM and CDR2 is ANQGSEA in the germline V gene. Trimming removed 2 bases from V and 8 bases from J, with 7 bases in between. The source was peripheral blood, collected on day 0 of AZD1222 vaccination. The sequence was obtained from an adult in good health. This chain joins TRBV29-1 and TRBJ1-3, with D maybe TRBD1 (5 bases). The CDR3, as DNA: TGCAGCGTTGAACGGGGGGACACCATATATTTT. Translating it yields CSVERGDTIYF.